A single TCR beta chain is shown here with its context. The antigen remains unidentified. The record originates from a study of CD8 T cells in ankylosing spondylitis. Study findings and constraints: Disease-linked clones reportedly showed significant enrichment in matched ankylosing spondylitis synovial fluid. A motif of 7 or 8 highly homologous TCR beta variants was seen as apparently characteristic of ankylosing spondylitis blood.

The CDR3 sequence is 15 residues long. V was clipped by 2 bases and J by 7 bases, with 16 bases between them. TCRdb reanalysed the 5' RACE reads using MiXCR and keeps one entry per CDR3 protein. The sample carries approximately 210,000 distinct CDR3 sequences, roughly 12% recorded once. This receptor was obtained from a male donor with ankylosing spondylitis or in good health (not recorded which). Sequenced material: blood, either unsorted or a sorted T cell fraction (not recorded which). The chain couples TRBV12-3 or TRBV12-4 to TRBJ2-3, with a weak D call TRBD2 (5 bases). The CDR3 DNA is TGTGCCAGCAGTTTAATAGATGGGGAGAAACATACGCAGTATTTT. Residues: CASSLIDGEKHTQYF.